Listed below are T cell receptor beta chains from one sample, sequenced in a study of T cells in Graves' hyperthyroidism and ophthalmopathy. From the multiplex PCR reads, TCRdb called clonotypes with MiXCR, one entry per CDR3 protein. The sample gives around 340,000 distinct CDR3 sequences, 21% of which show up once; roughly 52% is in the top ten. Input material: blood. The receptors stem from a woman in her 50s with Graves' hyperthyroidism. The CDR3 runs from the conserved cysteine through the conserved F or W. The D gene is left open where the match is weak. Rows give clone size only sometimes, using once, few, many, or a class for an expanded clone.

clone size	D gene	J gene	V gene	CDR3 DNA	CDR3 protein
few	TRBD1	TRBJ2-1	TRBV20-1	TGCAGTGCCTTCGCCACCGTGGGACAGGGGTGGGATGAGCAGTTCTTC	CSAFATVGQGWDEQFF
.	.	TRBJ2-5	TRBV28	TGTGCCAGCAGTTGGGGAAGACACGATGTTTACCAAGAGACCCAGTACTTC	CASSWGRHDVYQETQYF
many	.	TRBJ1-1	TRBV6-1	TGTGCCAGCACTTCAATGGGGGGGGTACGGAACACTGAAGCTTTCTTT	CASTSMGGVRNTEAFF
many	TRBD2	TRBJ2-1	TRBV20-1	TGCAGTGCTTGGAGAGGACTAGCGGGCAGGGATGAGCAGTTCTTC	CSAWRGLAGRDEQFF
many	TRBD2	TRBJ2-7	TRBV12-3/TRBV12-4	TGTGCCAGCAGCCAAAGGACTAGCGGGAGTGGCGAGCAGTACTTC	CASSQRTSGSGEQYF
.	TRBD2	TRBJ2-2	TRBV5-1	TGCGCCAGCAGCTTGCAACGCGGACTAGCGGGCAACACCGGGGAGCTGTTTTTT	CASSLQRGLAGNTGELFF
.	.	TRBJ2-5	TRBV4-1	TGCGCCAGCAGCCAAGGAGGTCTTGGTTTACAGGGAGAGACCCAGTACTTC	CASSQGGLGLQGETQYF
many	.	TRBJ1-6	TRBV6-1	TGTGCCAGCAGTAGCCTTGGCGGGGAGGCTTCACCCCTCCACTTT	CASSSLGGEASPLHF
many	TRBD1	TRBJ1-5	TRBV28	TGTGCCAGCAGTTTGAGGGGACAGGGGAGCAATCAGCCCCAGCATTTT	CASSLRGQGSNQPQHF
few	.	TRBJ2-1	TRBV30	TGTGCCTGGGCCCCCGGGGGCGGTAAGGAGCAGTTCTTC	CAWAPGGGKEQFF
many	TRBD2	TRBJ2-1	TRBV7-9	TGTGCCAGCAGCTCTACTAGCGGCAATGAGCAGTTCTTC	CASSSTSGNEQFF
.	TRBD1	TRBJ2-7	TRBV11-2	TGTGTCAGTCGAAGGACAGGGAGCTCCTACGAGCAGTACTTC	CVSRRTGSSYEQYF
many	TRBD2	TRBJ2-1	TRBV7-9	TGTGCCAGCAGCGATCCCGGGACTAGCAAAGCAGGTGAGCAGTTCTTC	CASSDPGTSKAGEQFF
many	TRBD2	TRBJ2-1	TRBV11-1	TGTGCCAGCAGCCGGACTAGCGGGACCTACAATGAGCAGTTCTTC	CASSRTSGTYNEQFF
.	TRBD1	TRBJ2-5	TRBV28	TGTGCCAGCAGTCCCCAGGGGGCGGAAGAGACCCAGTACTTC	CASSPQGAEETQYF
few	.	TRBJ1-3	TRBV28	TGTGCCAGCAGTCCCGGAGGACGCTCTGGAAACACCATATATTTT	CASSPGGRSGNTIYF
many	.	TRBJ1-1	TRBV2	TGTGCCAGCAGTGAAGCGCTTATGCGGGCACGGGTGACCACTGAAGCTTTCTTT	CASSEALMRARVTTEAFF
few	.	TRBJ1-1	TRBV10-3	TGTGCCATCAGTGAATCCGGACGCCTAGCGACTGAAGCTTTCTTT	CAISESGRLATEAFF
many	.	TRBJ2-1	TRBV7-8	TGTGCCAGCAGCTTAGATAGGGTCAATGAGCAGTTCTTC	CASSLDRVNEQFF
few	.	TRBJ2-1	TRBV2	TGTGCCAGCCTTTTGGGCAATGAGCAGTTCTTC	CASLLGNEQFF
few	.	TRBJ2-7	TRBV6-1	TGTGCCAGCAGACCCAAACTCTCCCCGGCCTCAGGCTACGAGCAGTACTTC	CASRPKLSPASGYEQYF
many	TRBD2	TRBJ2-7	TRBV18	TGTGCCAGCTCACCTCCGGGACTATATACGTCCGAGCAGTACTTC	CASSPPGLYTSEQYF
.	TRBD1	TRBJ1-1	TRBV2	TGTGCCAGCATCTCAGGGGGCGTCGTGAACACTGAAGCTTTCTTT	CASISGGVVNTEAFF
.	TRBD1	TRBJ2-1	TRBV29-1	TGCAGCGTTGAATTACAGGGGCTGAATGAGCAGTTCTTC	CSVELQGLNEQFF
many	TRBD2	TRBJ2-5	TRBV27	TGTGCCAGCAGTTTACGATCCCTAGGGCGGGGGGCCACTAACCAAGAGACCCAGTACTTC	CASSLRSLGRGATNQETQYF
many	.	TRBJ1-1	TRBV14	TGTGCCAGCAGCCAAGCCCGGCAAAGGAACACTGAAGCTTTCTTT	CASSQARQRNTEAFF
.	.	TRBJ2-6	TRBV6-2/TRBV6-3	TGTGCCAGCAGTTACGGGGGCAGCGCCCCTTTCTCTGGGGCCAACGTCCTGACTTTC	CASSYGGSAPFSGANVLTF
few	TRBD1	TRBJ2-5	TRBV12-3/TRBV12-4	TGTGCCAGCAGTTCAACAGGGGGCTATGAGACCCAGTACTTC	CASSSTGGYETQYF
once	.	TRBJ2-1	TRBV28	TGTGCCAGCAGTTTAGTCGGCGGGCTAGCTGCGGATAATGAGCAGTTCTTC	CASSLVGGLAADNEQFF
.	.	TRBJ2-3	TRBV24-1	TGTGCCACCAGTGCGGGGGGGACAGGTACGCAGTATTTT	CATSAGGTGTQYF
.	TRBD1	TRBJ1-4	TRBV28	TGTGCCAGCAGTTTACAGGGGGCTGTAAAACTGTTTTTT	CASSLQGAVKLFF